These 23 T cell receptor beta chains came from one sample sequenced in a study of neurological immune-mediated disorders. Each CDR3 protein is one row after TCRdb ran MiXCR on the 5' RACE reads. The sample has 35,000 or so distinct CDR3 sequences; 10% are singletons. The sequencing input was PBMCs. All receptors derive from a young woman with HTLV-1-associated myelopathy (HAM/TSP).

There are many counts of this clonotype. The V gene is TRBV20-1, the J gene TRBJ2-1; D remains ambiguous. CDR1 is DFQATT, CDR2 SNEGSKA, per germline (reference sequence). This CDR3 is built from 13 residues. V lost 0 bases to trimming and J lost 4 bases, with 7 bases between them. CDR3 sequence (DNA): TGCAGTGCTAGAGAGGGGTTATACAATGAGCAGTTCTTC. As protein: CSAREGLYNEQFF.

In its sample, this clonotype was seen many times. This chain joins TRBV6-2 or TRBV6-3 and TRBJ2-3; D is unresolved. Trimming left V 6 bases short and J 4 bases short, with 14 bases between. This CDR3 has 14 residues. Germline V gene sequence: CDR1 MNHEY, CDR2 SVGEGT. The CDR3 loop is CASSVIGPADTQYF. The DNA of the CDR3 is TGTGCCAGCAGCGTGATTGGCCCCGCAGATACGCAGTATTTT.

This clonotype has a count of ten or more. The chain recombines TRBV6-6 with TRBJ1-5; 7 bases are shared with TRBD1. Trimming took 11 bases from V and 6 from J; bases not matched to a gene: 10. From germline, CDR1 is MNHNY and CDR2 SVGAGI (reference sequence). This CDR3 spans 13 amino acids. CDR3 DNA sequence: TGTGCCGGAAGACAGGGTTTGACTCAGCCCCAGCATTTT. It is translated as CAGRQGLTQPQHF.

In nucleotides, the CDR3 is TGCGCCAGCAGCGACGGGACGGCCCTCTATGGCTACACCTTC. Translating it yields CASSDGTALYGYTF. The chain carries TRBV5-1 and TRBJ1-2; D may be TRBD1 (5 bases). Germline lookup yields CDR1 SGHRS and CDR2 YFSETQ. V was cut by 4 bases and J by 4 bases, with 14 bases left in between. CDR3 length: 14 amino acids.

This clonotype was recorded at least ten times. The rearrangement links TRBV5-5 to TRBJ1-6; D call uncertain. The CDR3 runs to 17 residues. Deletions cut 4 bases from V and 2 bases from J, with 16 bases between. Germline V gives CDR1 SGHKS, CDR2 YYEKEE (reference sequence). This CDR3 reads CASSLRDSGTYNSPLHF. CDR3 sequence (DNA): TGTGCCAGCAGCCTGAGGGATTCCGGGACCTATAATTCACCCCTCCACTTT. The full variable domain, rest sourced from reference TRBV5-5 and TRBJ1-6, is DAGVTQSPTHLIKTRGQQVTLRCSPISGHKSVSWYQQVLGQGPQFIFQYYEKEERGRGNFPDRFSARQFPNYSSELNVNALLLGDSALYLCASSLRDSGTYNSPLHFGNGTRLTVT.

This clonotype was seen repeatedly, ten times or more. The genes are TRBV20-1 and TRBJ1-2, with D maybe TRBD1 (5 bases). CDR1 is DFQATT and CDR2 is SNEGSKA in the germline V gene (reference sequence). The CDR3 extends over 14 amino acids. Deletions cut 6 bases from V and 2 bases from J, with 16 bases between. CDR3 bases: TGCAGTGCGTCCCAATCCGACAGCAACTATGGCTACACCTTC. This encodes CSASQSDSNYGYTF.

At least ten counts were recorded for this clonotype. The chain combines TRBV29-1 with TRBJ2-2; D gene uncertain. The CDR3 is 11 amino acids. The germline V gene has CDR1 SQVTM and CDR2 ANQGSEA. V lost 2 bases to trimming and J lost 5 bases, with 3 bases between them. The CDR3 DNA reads TGCAGCGTTGAAAAAACCGGGGAGCTGTTTTTT. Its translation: CSVEKTGELFF.

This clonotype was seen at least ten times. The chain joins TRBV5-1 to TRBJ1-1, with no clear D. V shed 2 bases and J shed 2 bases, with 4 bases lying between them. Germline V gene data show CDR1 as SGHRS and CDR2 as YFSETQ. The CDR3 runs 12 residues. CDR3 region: CASSFPNTEAFF. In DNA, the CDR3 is TGCGCCAGCAGCTTCCCAAACACTGAAGCTTTCTTT.

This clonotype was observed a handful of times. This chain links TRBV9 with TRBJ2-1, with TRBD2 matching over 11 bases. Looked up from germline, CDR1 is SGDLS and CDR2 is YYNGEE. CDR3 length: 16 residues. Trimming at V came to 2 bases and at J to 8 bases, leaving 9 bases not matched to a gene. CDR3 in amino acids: CASSVTSGDFGDEQFF. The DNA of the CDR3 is TGTGCCAGCAGCGTGACTAGCGGGGATTTTGGGGATGAGCAGTTCTTC.

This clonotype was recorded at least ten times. CDR3 in DNA: TGTGCCAGCAGTTCGAAGCGGGTCTCCTACAATGAGCAGTTCTTC. It specifies CASSSKRVSYNEQFF. The V and J genes are TRBV12-3 or TRBV12-4 and TRBJ2-1; D is perhaps TRBD2 (6 bases). The CDR3 is made up of 15 amino acids. Between the trimmed V and J ends, which lost 4 bases and 0 bases, there was a span of 10 bases.

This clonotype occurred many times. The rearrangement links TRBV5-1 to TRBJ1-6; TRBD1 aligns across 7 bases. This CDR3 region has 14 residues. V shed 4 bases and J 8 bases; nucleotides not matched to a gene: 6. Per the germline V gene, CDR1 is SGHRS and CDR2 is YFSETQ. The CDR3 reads CASSPGGIDSPLHF. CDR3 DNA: TGCGCCAGCAGCCCAGGGGGAATCGATTCACCCCTCCACTTT.

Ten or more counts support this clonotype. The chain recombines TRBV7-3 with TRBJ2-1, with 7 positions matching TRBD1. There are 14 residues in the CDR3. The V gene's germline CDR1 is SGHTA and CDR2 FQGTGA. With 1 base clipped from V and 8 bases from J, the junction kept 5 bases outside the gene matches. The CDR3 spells CASSLSRQGHEQFF. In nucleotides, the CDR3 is TGTGCCAGCAGCTTAAGTCGACAGGGCCATGAGCAGTTCTTC.

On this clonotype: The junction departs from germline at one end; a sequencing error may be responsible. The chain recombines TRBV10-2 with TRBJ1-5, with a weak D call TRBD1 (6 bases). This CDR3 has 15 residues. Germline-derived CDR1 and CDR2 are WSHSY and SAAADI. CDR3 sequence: CASSDYRDSNQHQHF. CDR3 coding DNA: TGCGCCAGCAGTGACTACAGGGATAGCAATCAGCACCAGCATTTT.

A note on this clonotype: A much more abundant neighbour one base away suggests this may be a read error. The CDR3 is CSAIEHRGSNQPQYF. The CDR3 DNA is TGCAGTGCTATAGAACACAGGGGAAGCAATCAGCCCCAGTATTTT. The chain joins TRBV20-1 to TRBJ1-5, with 7 positions matching TRBD1. The end of the DNA fits TRBJ2-3 better, so the J call may be wrong. From germline, CDR1 is DFQATT and CDR2 SNEGSKA (reference sequence). CDR3 length: 15 amino acids.

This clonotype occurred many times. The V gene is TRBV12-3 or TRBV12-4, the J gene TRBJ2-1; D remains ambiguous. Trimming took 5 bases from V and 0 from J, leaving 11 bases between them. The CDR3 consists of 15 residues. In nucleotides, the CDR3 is TGTGCCAGCAGTCCTGCTATCCACTCCTACAATGAGCAGTTCTTC. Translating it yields CASSPAIHSYNEQFF.

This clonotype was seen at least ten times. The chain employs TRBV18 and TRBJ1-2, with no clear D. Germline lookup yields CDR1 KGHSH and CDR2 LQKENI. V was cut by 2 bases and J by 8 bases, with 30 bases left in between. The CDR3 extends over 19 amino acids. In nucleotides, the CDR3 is TGTGCCAGCTCACCAGAAACAGACTGGCGTTGGCGTGCCGAAAAGGGCTACACCTTC. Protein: CASSPETDWRWRAEKGYTF.

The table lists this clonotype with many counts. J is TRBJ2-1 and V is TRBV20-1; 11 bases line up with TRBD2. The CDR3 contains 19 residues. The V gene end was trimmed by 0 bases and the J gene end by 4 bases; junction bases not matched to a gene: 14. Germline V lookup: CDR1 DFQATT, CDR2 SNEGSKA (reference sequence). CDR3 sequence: CSARDRAPRLAGRYNEQFF. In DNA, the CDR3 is TGCAGTGCTAGAGATAGGGCCCCCCGACTAGCGGGGAGATACAATGAGCAGTTCTTC.

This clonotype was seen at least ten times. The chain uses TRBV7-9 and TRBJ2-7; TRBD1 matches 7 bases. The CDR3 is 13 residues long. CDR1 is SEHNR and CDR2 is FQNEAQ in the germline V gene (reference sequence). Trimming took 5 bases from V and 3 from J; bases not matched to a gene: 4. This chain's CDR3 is CASSIGQVYEQYF. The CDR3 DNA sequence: TGTGCCAGCAGCATTGGACAGGTCTACGAGCAGTACTTC.

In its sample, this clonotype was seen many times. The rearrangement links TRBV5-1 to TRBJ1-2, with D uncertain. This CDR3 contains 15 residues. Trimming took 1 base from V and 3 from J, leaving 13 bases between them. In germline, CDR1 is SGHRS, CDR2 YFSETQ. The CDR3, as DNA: TGCGCCAGCAGCTTGCACCGTCCCTCCGACTATGGCTACACCTTC. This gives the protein CASSLHRPSDYGYTF.

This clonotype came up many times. Written as DNA, the CDR3 is TGCAGTGGTAAAGGGACAGTCGGCTACGAGCAGTACTTC. Protein: CSGKGTVGYEQYF. The chain joins TRBV20-1 to TRBJ2-7; 7 nucleotides line up with TRBD1. The CDR3 length is 13 residues. CDR1 is DFQATT and CDR2 is SNEGSKA in the germline V gene (reference sequence). V shed 7 bases and J 3 bases; nucleotides not matched to a gene: 9.

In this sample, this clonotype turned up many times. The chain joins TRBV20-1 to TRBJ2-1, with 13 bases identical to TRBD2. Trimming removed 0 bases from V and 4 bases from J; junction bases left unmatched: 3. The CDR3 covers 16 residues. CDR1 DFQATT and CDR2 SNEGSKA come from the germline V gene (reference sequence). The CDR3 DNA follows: TGCAGTGCTAGAGACATACTAGCGGGGGGGTACAATGAGCAGTTCTTC. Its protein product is CSARDILAGGYNEQFF.

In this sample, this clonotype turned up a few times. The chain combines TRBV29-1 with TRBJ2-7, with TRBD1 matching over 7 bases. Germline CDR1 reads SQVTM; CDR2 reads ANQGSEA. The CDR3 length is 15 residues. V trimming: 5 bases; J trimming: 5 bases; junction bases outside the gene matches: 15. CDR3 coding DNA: TGCAGCGTTTCCAGCCGGGACAGACCCTCGGACGAGCAGTACTTC. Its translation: CSVSSRDRPSDEQYF.

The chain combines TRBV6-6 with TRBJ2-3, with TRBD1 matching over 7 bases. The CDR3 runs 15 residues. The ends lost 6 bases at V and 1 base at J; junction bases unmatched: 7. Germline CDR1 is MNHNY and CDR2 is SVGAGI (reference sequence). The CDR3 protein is CASRTRGSGTDTQYF. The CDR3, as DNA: TGTGCCAGCAGAACCAGGGGGAGCGGCACAGATACGCAGTATTTT.